Listed here is a single TCR beta chain. Its specificity is not known. Assay: immunoSEQ multiplex PCR; the TCRdb copy retains only in-frame clones and omits some. This table has 55,000 to 75,000 clones, roughly 90% appearing once. This record comes from a study of OX40 agonist ivuxolimab in advanced cancers. Study-wide background: An agonistic human IgG2 monoclonal antibody against OX40 (CD134) was given.

V lost 0 bases, J lost 2 bases, and 8 bases lay in between. Looked up from germline, CDR1 is SGHRS and CDR2 is YFSETQ. The length of the CDR3 is 14 residues. Patients were excluded for autoimmune disease history or systemic immunosuppression. Regarding the study as a whole: The authors did not determine the antigen specificity of the expanded peripheral T cells. The study found that CD8+ T cells averaged more expanded clones than CD4+.

The chain is built from TRBV5-1 and TRBJ1-2, with D uncertain. This receptor was identified in an adult with an advanced solid tumor such as melanoma, head and neck, liver or kidney cancer. This specimen was CD4+ or CD8+ T cells sorted from blood, taken in a trial of the OX40 agonist ivuxolimab. The CDR3 protein is CASSLEGENYGYTF. The CDR3 nucleotides read TGCGCCAGCAGCTTGGAGGGTGAGAACTATGGCTACACCTTC.